This TCR beta chain was observed in a study of blood T cell repertoires in COVID-19. The wider study: Samples came from the United States, Italy and Spain, spanning acute and convalescent COVID-19.

Original processing notes: Nucleated cell number was recorded as an estimate derived from reference gene primer amplification. Generated by immunoSEQ multiplex PCR, the TCRdb table keeps only in-frame clones and is missing some. The V and J calls and clone size are taken from that table; D and trimming were inferred from the DNA. The sample shows around 50,000 clones, 85% to 90% of them seen only once. Deletions cut 5 bases from V and 5 bases from J, with 15 bases between. The CDR3 runs to 14 residues. The germline V gene encodes CDR1 LNHDA and CDR2 SQIVND (reference sequence). V and J are TRBV19 and TRBJ2-5; maybe TRBD1 (6 bases). What was sequenced was peripheral blood. The receptor was derived from a man aged 55-75 years with acute or convalescent COVID-19. The CDR3, as DNA: TGTGCCAGTAGTGTAACAGGGAATCGGGAGACCCAGTACTTC. It translates to CASSVTGNRETQYF.